The entry below describes one T cell receptor (beta chain). In the study's own analysis: Quantification of nucleated cells was approximated via reference gene primer amplification. Libraries were prepared by immunoSEQ multiplex PCR; TCRdb keeps only in-frame clonotypes and omits some of them. For V, J and clone size, that table is used; D and trimming come from the DNA. The repertoire holds under 200,000 clones, 79% seen once, with more than 7% in the top ten. The data were obtained in a study of blood T cell repertoires in COVID-19. Seattle patients were enrolled during active infection and followed longitudinally. CDR3 length equals 13 residues. Trimming took off 7 bases at V and 6 bases at J, with 15 bases between the two ends. CDR1 is SNHLY, CDR2 FYNNEI, per germline.

The chain combines TRBV2 with TRBJ1-2, with D hard to call. The clonotype originates from a woman aged 55-69 years with COVID-19, enrolled during active disease. The sequenced sample consisted of peripheral blood. In DNA, the CDR3 is TGTGCCAGCATTCTAGACCGCGGGGATGGCTACACCTTC. Amino acids: CASILDRGDGYTF.